This record covers a single T cell receptor (beta chain). Its matching antigen is unknown. This CDR3 has 14 residues. Looked up from germline, CDR1 is MNHEY and CDR2 is SMNVEV (reference sequence). V was pared by 4 bases and J by 12 bases, with 19 bases between. This specimen comes from a study of cytomegalovirus exposure and HLA in healthy donors. Study conclusions and caveats: Trimming of TCR beta V- and J-genes showed a link, identified in a later analysis, to a missense DCLRE1C variant. Reports showed the classifier diagnosing cytomegalovirus status with high specificity and sensitivity. Across donors, presence/absence analyses took sequencing depth to be roughly uniform.

The PCR ran on 60 Vbeta and 13 Jbeta primers. Using immunoSEQ multiplex PCR, the repertoire was profiled, and TCRdb retains in-frame clones only, with some absent. The sample has some 150,000 clones, approximately 77% seen once; the top ten hold more than 1.1%. The specimen sequenced was PBMCs. The sequence was collected from a woman in her 40s in good health and CMV-seronegative. The chain joins TRBV27 to TRBJ2-1; tentative D call: TRBD2 (6 bases). This CDR3 is CASSYHSGVMGQFF. The CDR3 bases are TGTGCCAGCAGTTACCACTCGGGGGTTATGGGGCAGTTCTTC.